A selection of T cell receptor beta chains follows, all from one sample in a study of OX40 agonist ivuxolimab in advanced cancers. This table comes from immunoSEQ multiplex PCR, and its TCRdb copy is limited to in-frame clones, with some not included. The sample yields under 25,000 clones, around 86% seen once. Sequences were derived from CD4+ or CD8+ T cells sorted from blood, sampled in a trial of the OX40 agonist ivuxolimab. These receptors all come from an adult with an advanced solid tumor such as melanoma, head and neck, liver or kidney cancer. Both conserved end residues are part of each CDR3. D genes are given only for firm matches. Clone size is not always given. Where it is, it says once, few, many or a class for expanded clones.

cdr3_aa cdr3_nt j_call clone_size v_call d_call
CASTPQGGITDTQYF TGTGCCAGCACCCCCCAAGGGGGGATCACAGATACGCAGTATTTT TRBJ2-3 - TRBV28 -
CASSPDYSTDTQYF TGTGCCAGCAGCCCCGACTATAGCACAGATACGCAGTATTTT TRBJ2-3 - TRBV11-2 -
CASSVDGSGNSYEQYF TGTGCCAGCAGCGTAGATGGTAGCGGGAACTCCTACGAGCAGTACTTC TRBJ2-7 - TRBV9 TRBD2
CAWGSTGTEAFF TGTGCCTGGGGATCGACAGGAACTGAAGCTTTCTTT TRBJ1-1 - TRBV30 -
CASSPLGYGNQPQHF TGTGCCAGCAGCCCCTTGGGGTACGGCAATCAGCCCCAGCATTTT TRBJ1-5 - TRBV7-9 -
CASSYSRGLSYEQYF TGTGCCAGCAGTTACTCCCGGGGCCTATCCTACGAGCAGTACTTC TRBJ2-7 - TRBV6-5 -
CSVGPTGEAFF TGCAGCGTCGGGCCGACAGGTGAAGCTTTCTTT TRBJ1-1 - TRBV29-1 -
CASSLGWEAAEQYF TGTGCCAGCAGTTTAGGTTGGGAGGCGGCCGAGCAGTACTTC TRBJ2-7 once TRBV28 -
CASSPGAELYEQYF TGTGCCAGCAGCCCGGGGGCGGAACTTTACGAGCAGTACTTC TRBJ2-7 - TRBV13 -
CASSQTGTGGLDTEAFF TGCGCCAGCAGCCAAACCGGGACAGGGGGTTTGGACACTGAAGCTTTCTTT TRBJ1-1 - TRBV5-1 TRBD1
CASSATYEQYF TGTGCCAGCAGCGCAACCTACGAGCAGTACTTC TRBJ2-7 - TRBV5-6 -
CASSPPQFKGPLNTEAFF TGTGCCAGCTCACCACCGCAGTTTAAGGGGCCCCTGAACACTGAAGCTTTCTTT TRBJ1-1 - TRBV18 -
CASSIGTDESYEQYF TGTGCCAGCAGCATCGGGACAGACGAGTCCTACGAGCAGTACTTC TRBJ2-7 - TRBV7-6 TRBD1
CASTVRQGNQPQHF TGTGCCAGCACGGTGAGGCAGGGCAATCAGCCCCAGCATTTT TRBJ1-5 - TRBV5-6 -
CASRMGYHEQFF TGTGCCAGCAGGATGGGGTACCATGAGCAGTTCTTC TRBJ2-1 - TRBV27 -
CAWAGQPNEKLFF TGTGCCTGGGCGGGACAGCCAAATGAAAAACTGTTTTTT TRBJ1-4 - TRBV30 TRBD1